Described below is a single T cell receptor beta chain sequence and its context. The V end lost 6 bases, the J end lost 7 bases, and 17 bases lay between the germline ends. CDR1 is SGDLS, CDR2 YYNGEE, per germline. The CDR3 extends over 15 amino acids. The sample is drawn from a study of cytomegalovirus exposure and HLA in healthy donors. The study ran its PCR with 60 Vbeta and 13 Jbeta primers. Assay used: immunoSEQ multiplex PCR; TCRdb lists only in-frame clones, some missing. Here the sample spans 110,000 to 150,000 clones, over 60% being singletons. The source of this sequence is a woman aged 40 to 50 in good health and CMV-seronegative. The chain joins TRBV9 to TRBJ1-6; the D gene is possibly TRBD1 (5 bases). The material sequenced was PBMCs. The CDR3 here is CASTEGQGSNSPLHF. CDR3 bases: TGTGCCAGCACGGAGGGCCAGGGAAGCAATTCACCCCTCCACTTT.